This T cell receptor beta chain derives from a study of T cell changes during pregnancy in multiple sclerosis. Profiling relied on immunoSEQ multiplex PCR, and the TCRdb table lists in-frame clones only, not all of them. The sample yields approximately 29,000 clones, 75% to 95% seen once. Germline V CDR1 and CDR2: LNHDA, SQIVND (reference sequence). V was trimmed by 7 bases and J by 4 bases, leaving 14 bases between them. CDR3 length: 14 amino acids. The V call is TRBV19, the J call TRBJ2-1; D unclear. The sample in question was CD8+ T cells from peripheral blood mononuclear cells, obtained before pregnancy. This receptor was identified in a female donor with multiple sclerosis, enrolled in a pregnancy study. The CDR3 region has the DNA TGTGCCAGTACTGATTGGCGGAAGTACAATGAGCAGTTCTTC. Protein product: CASTDWRKYNEQFF.